Listed below are T cell receptor beta chains from one sample, sequenced in a study of T cell changes during pregnancy in multiple sclerosis. Produced via immunoSEQ multiplex PCR; TCRdb's table is partial and in-frame only. The sample lists 60,000 to 75,000 clones; 92% were seen once. The source was peripheral blood, collected after pregnancy. These receptors all come from a female donor with multiple sclerosis, enrolled in a pregnancy study. Both conserved end residues are trimmed from each CDR3. Expanded clones get a size class; other rows say once, few or many, or leave the size out.

CDR3,V,size
ASSLGQFNQPQH,TRBV7-2,.
ASSRDTGELF,TRBV18,.
ASSLTGVNTEAF,TRBV7-3,.
ASSAGTGSNTEAF,TRBV6-1,.
ASSFDRGEQY,TRBV7-9,.
ATGRAGSTDTQY,TRBV6-5,.
ASSIVLAGPYNEQF,TRBV19,.
SVTATEGNTIY,TRBV29-1,.
ASSRGLAGGYNEQF,TRBV4-2,once
ASVGQNSYEQY,TRBV2,.
STSGLAGGNEQF,TRBV29-1,.
ASCRDYCDEQF,TRBV27,.
ASSFSGDYGYT,TRBV11-2,.
ASSADRIYNEQF,TRBV11-2,.
SVARTGGVNTGELF,TRBV29-1,.
ASSGSGGLGNQPQH,TRBV6-1,.
ASSQGTLLVETQY,TRBV11-2,.
ASSPVGTLTRETQY,TRBV5-6,.